The rows below give T cell receptor beta chains drawn from one sample of a study of a mutant IDH1 vaccine in newly diagnosed glioma. Profiling relied on immunoSEQ multiplex PCR, and the TCRdb table lists in-frame clones only, not all of them. The table shows tens of thousands of clones, with over 80% occurring only once. Their antigen targets remain unknown. This material consisted of PBMCs, taken from a glioma patient whose treatment included an IDH1 peptide vaccine. These receptors were collected from a man aged 35 to 55 with glioma. Some clones in this sample may be carry-over from other donors' samples. Each CDR3 is given with its conserved first and last residue. The D gene is left open where the match is weak. Where a row states a size, it is once, few, many or the class of an expanded clone; other rows omit it.

.	TRBV10-3	TRBJ2-1	TRBD2	CAISERPSGGGFNEQFF	TGTGCCATCAGTGAGAGGCCTAGCGGGGGGGGATTCAATGAGCAGTTCTTC
.	TRBV4-2	TRBJ2-5	.	CASSTRATYAGQETQYF	TGTGCCAGCAGCACCAGGGCCACCTATGCCGGCCAAGAGACCCAGTACTTC
.	TRBV5-1	TRBJ2-7	TRBD1	CASSSDRDRGSYEQYF	TGCGCCAGCAGCTCCGACCGGGACAGGGGAAGCTACGAGCAGTACTTC
.	TRBV29-1	TRBJ1-4	.	CSVEDLGADEKLFF	TGCAGCGTTGAAGATTTAGGGGCAGACGAAAAACTGTTTTTT
.	TRBV5-6	TRBJ1-2	TRBD1	CASSYEGRGGGYTF	TGTGCCAGCAGCTACGAGGGCAGGGGGGGAGGCTACACCTTC
.	TRBV28	TRBJ2-5	.	CASSTQDGQETQYF	TGTGCCAGCAGTACACAGGACGGCCAAGAGACCCAGTACTTC
.	TRBV13	TRBJ2-1	.	CASSPTRAYNEQFF	TGTGCCAGCAGCCCCACACGGGCCTACAATGAGCAGTTCTTC
.	TRBV9	TRBJ1-5	.	CASSALTGHRTIDHSNQPQHF	TGTGCCAGCAGCGCCCTTACGGGACACCGAACGATTGATCATAGCAATCAGCCCCAGCATTTT
.	TRBV18	TRBJ2-3	TRBD2	CASSRDGTSGGESTDTQYF	TGTGCCAGCTCACGGGACGGGACTAGCGGGGGTGAGAGCACAGATACGCAGTATTTT
.	TRBV7-7	TRBJ2-2	.	CASSLALTLSGELFF	TGTGCTAGCAGCTTAGCCCTCACCCTGTCCGGGGAGCTGTTTTTT
once	TRBV7-8	TRBJ1-4	.	CASSLGNEKLFF	TGTGCCAGCAGCTTGGGTAACGAAAAACTGTTTTTT
few	TRBV11-2	TRBJ1-6	.	CASSYSMISPLHF	TGTGCCAGCAGCTACTCCATGATTTCACCCCTCCACTTT
.	TRBV4-3	TRBJ1-1	.	CASSQGGQGVAFF	TGCGCCAGCAGCCAAGGGGGGCAGGGTGTTGCTTTCTTT
once	TRBV14	TRBJ1-5	.	CASSLGQNQPQHF	TGTGCCAGCAGCCTGGGCCAGAATCAGCCCCAGCATTTT
.	TRBV23-1	TRBJ1-1	.	CASSQSPGANMNTEAFF	TGCGCCAGCAGTCAATCCCCGGGGGCTAACATGAACACTGAAGCTTTCTTT
.	TRBV14	TRBJ1-2	.	CASSQVAGGPYGYTF	TGTGCCAGCAGCCAAGTAGCCGGGGGTCCCTATGGCTACACCTTC
.	TRBV5-1	TRBJ2-3	TRBD2	CASSLGLAGGTDTQYF	TGCGCCAGCAGCTTGGGGCTAGCGGGGGGCACAGATACGCAGTATTTT
.	TRBV10-3	TRBJ2-7	.	CAIKTVSAPTYEQYF	TGTGCCATAAAAACCGTTTCGGCTCCGACCTACGAGCAGTACTTC
.	TRBV15	TRBJ2-1	TRBD2	CATSTGLAGYNEQFF	TGTGCCACCAGCACAGGACTAGCGGGCTACAATGAGCAGTTCTTC
.	TRBV18	TRBJ1-2	TRBD1	CASRGQVGGGYTF	TGTGCCAGCCGAGGACAGGTCGGCGGTGGCTACACCTTC
.	TRBV6-1	TRBJ1-1	TRBD1	CASSDRQGYMNTEAFF	TGTGCCAGCAGTGACAGACAGGGCTACATGAACACTGAAGCTTTCTTT
.	TRBV9	TRBJ1-1	.	CASSVSQNTEAFF	TGTGCCAGCAGCGTATCTCAGAACACTGAAGCTTTCTTT
.	TRBV5-1	TRBJ2-5	TRBD2	CASSLGLAGSQETQYF	TGCGCCAGCAGCTTGGGGCTAGCGGGGTCCCAAGAGACCCAGTACTTC
.	TRBV10-3	TRBJ2-4	.	CAITGQLAKNIQYF	TGTGCCATCACCGGACAGTTAGCCAAAAACATTCAGTACTTC
.	TRBV6-1	TRBJ2-3	TRBD1	CASSRDRVSDTQYF	TGTGCCAGCAGCCGGGACAGGGTCTCAGATACGCAGTATTTT
few	TRBV2	TRBJ1-2	.	CASTGVTEYGYTF	TGTGCCAGCACGGGCGTAACCGAGTATGGCTACACCTTC
.	TRBV13	TRBJ2-2	.	CASSLVRGEMEGTGELFF	TGTGCCAGCAGCTTAGTACGAGGAGAGATGGAGGGGACCGGGGAGCTGTTTTTT
.	TRBV30	TRBJ1-2	.	CAWSVLRQGSLLGNYGYTF	TGTGCCTGGAGTGTACTGCGGCAGGGAAGCTTGTTGGGGAACTATGGCTACACCTTC
.	TRBV29-1	TRBJ2-5	.	CSVGPSSETQYF	TGCAGCGTGGGCCCTTCTTCTGAGACCCAGTACTTC
once	TRBV2	TRBJ2-7	TRBD2	CASSEPAGTSSSYEQYF	TGTGCCAGCAGTGAACCTGCCGGGACTAGCAGCTCCTACGAGCAGTACTTC
.	TRBV27	TRBJ1-1	.	CASRPRMGGTEAFF	TGTGCCAGCAGACCAAGGATGGGGGGCACTGAAGCTTTCTTT
once	TRBV18	TRBJ2-1	.	CASSPITELEQFF	TGTGCCAGCTCACCAATAACAGAGCTTGAGCAGTTCTTC
.	TRBV11-2	TRBJ1-2	.	CASSLSPGAGESFGYTF	TGTGCCAGCAGCTTAAGTCCTGGGGCAGGGGAAAGTTTTGGCTACACCTTC
.	TRBV27	TRBJ2-7	.	CASSLDGPYEQYF	TGTGCCAGCAGCTTGGACGGGCCCTACGAGCAGTACTTC
.	TRBV10-3	TRBJ1-1	TRBD1	CAIRGDRGHTEAFF	TGTGCCATCAGGGGGGACAGGGGGCATACTGAAGCTTTCTTT
.	TRBV30	TRBJ1-2	.	CAWSESSIYGYTF	TGTGCCTGGAGTGAGAGTTCCATCTATGGCTACACCTTC
.	TRBV29-1	TRBJ1-1	TRBD1	CSVEGEQGAFDAEAFF	TGCAGCGTTGAAGGGGAACAGGGGGCTTTTGATGCTGAAGCTTTCTTT
.	TRBV4-2	TRBJ1-5	.	CASSQDLGSPRHF	TGTGCCAGCAGCCAAGATCTGGGCTCCCCCCGGCATTTT
.	TRBV11-2	TRBJ2-1	TRBD2	CASSLGGGAGEQFF	TGTGCCAGCAGCTTGGGCGGGGGGGCCGGAGAGCAGTTCTTC
.	TRBV29-1	TRBJ2-7	.	CSVETGRLYEQYF	TGCAGCGTTGAGACAGGCCGACTCTACGAGCAGTACTTC
.	TRBV14	TRBJ1-6	TRBD1	CASSQGTGLPLHF	TGTGCCAGCAGCCAAGGGACAGGGTTGCCCCTCCACTTT
.	TRBV7-8	TRBJ1-2	.	CASSSNRYRDTNYGYTF	TGTGCCAGCAGCTCTAATCGCTACAGGGATACCAACTATGGCTACACCTTC
.	TRBV7-8	TRBJ2-3	.	CASSLRGPYTDTQYF	TGTGCCAGCAGCCTACGGGGGCCATACACAGATACGCAGTATTTT
.	TRBV2	TRBJ1-5	TRBD1	CASQDRGFYSNQPQHF	TGTGCCAGCCAGGACAGGGGGTTTTATAGCAATCAGCCCCAGCATTTT
.	TRBV19	TRBJ1-1	.	CASSIAIGRGLNTEAFF	TGTGCCAGTAGTATCGCGATTGGACGGGGATTAAACACTGAAGCTTTCTTT
few	TRBV5-1	TRBJ1-1	.	CASSSLGGMNTEAFF	TGCGCCAGCAGCTCCCTTGGAGGGATGAACACTGAAGCTTTCTTT
.	TRBV5-4	TRBJ2-5	.	CASRELYQETQYF	TGTGCCAGCAGGGAGCTGTACCAAGAGACCCAGTACTTC
.	TRBV2	TRBJ1-1	TRBD1	CASSQGEGTEAFF	TGTGCCAGCAGTCAGGGGGAAGGGACTGAAGCTTTCTTT
.	TRBV18	TRBJ2-2	TRBD2	CASSPRLADNTGELFF	TGTGCCAGCTCACCCAGACTAGCGGATAACACCGGGGAGCTGTTTTTT
.	TRBV29-1	TRBJ2-3	TRBD1	CSVEQGVTDTQYF	TGCAGCGTTGAACAGGGGGTCACAGATACGCAGTATTTT
few	TRBV19	TRBJ1-1	.	CASSPQGVETTEAFF	TGTGCCAGTAGTCCCCAAGGGGTTGAAACCACTGAAGCTTTCTTT
.	TRBV6-1	TRBJ2-3	TRBD2	CASSEVRGGDTQYF	TGTGCCAGCAGTGAAGTTCGGGGGGGAGATACGCAGTATTTT
.	TRBV29-1	TRBJ1-4	.	CSVGGLREKLFF	TGCAGCGTTGGGGGGTTACGTGAAAAACTGTTTTTT
once	TRBV18	TRBJ1-3	.	CASSPPGGRGNTIYF	TGTGCCAGCTCACCACCGGGCGGACGAGGAAACACCATATATTTT
.	TRBV9	TRBJ1-2	.	CASSVAGFTNPNYGYTF	TGTGCCAGCAGCGTAGCGGGCTTTACAAATCCTAACTATGGCTACACCTTC
.	TRBV12-5	TRBJ1-5	TRBD1	CASGLVWDRGFNSNQPQHF	TGTGCTAGTGGTTTGGTATGGGACAGGGGATTCAATAGCAATCAGCCCCAGCATTTT
once	TRBV11-3	TRBJ2-3	TRBD1	CASSSGQGRDTQYF	TGTGCCAGCAGCTCAGGACAGGGAAGAGATACGCAGTATTTT
once	TRBV5-1	TRBJ2-7	TRBD1	CASSQSGTGHEQYF	TGCGCCAGCAGCCAATCCGGGACAGGGCACGAGCAGTACTTC
.	TRBV6-5	TRBJ1-1	.	CASSYGQTETEAFF	TGTGCCAGCAGTTATGGACAGACCGAGACTGAAGCTTTCTTT
.	TRBV5-6	TRBJ1-6	TRBD1	CASSLGVGQGYNSPLHF	TGTGCCAGCAGCTTGGGAGTAGGACAGGGGTATAATTCACCCCTCCACTTT